This T cell receptor beta chain originates from a study of CD8+ T cells in alopecia areata. Study summary: Patients remained on tofacitinib for 6 to 18 months and then went 6 months without it.

Noted treatment: oral pan-JAK inhibitor, 5-10 mg twice daily. Punch biopsies of lesional scalp, plus peripheral blood, were taken from alopecia areata patients. The authors extracted RNA and reverse transcribed it into cDNA as the sequencing template. Profiled with immunoSEQ multiplex PCR; TCRdb holds only in-frame clones, not every one. The table lists over 85,000 clones, about 64% of them singletons, with around 15% in the top ten. In germline, CDR1 is SGHRS, CDR2 YFSETQ. The CDR3 extends over 15 amino acids. After removal of 4 bases from V and 1 base from J, the junction contained 3 bases not matched to a gene.

The TCR originated in a human donor with alopecia areata. The chain has TRBV5-1 and TRBJ2-3, with 10 bases that match TRBD2. Sequenced here: CD8+ T cells sorted from blood, sampled at week 4, from a patient treated with tofacitinib. The CDR3 nucleotides are TGCGCCAGCAGCGGAGGGACTAGCGGCACAGATACGCAGTATTTT. This codes for CASSGGTSGTDTQYF.